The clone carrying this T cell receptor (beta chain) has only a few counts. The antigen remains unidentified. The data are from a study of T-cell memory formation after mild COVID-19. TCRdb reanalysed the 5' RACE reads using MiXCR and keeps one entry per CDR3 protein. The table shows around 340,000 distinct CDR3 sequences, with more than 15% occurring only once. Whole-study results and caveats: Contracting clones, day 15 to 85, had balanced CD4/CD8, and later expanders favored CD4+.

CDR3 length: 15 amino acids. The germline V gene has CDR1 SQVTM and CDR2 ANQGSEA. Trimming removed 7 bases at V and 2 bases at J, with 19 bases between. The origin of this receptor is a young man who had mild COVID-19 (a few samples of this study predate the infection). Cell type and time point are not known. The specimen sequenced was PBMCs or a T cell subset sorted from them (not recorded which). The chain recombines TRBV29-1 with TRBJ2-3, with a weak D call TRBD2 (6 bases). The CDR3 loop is CSGNNGGGNTDTQYF. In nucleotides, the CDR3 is TGCAGCGGGAATAACGGGGGAGGCAACACAGATACGCAGTATTTT.